This T cell receptor (beta chain) was obtained from a study of T cells in Graves' hyperthyroidism and ophthalmopathy. Overall study findings and caveats: Patients with ophthalmopathy were separated from those with stable hyperthyroidism by a 13 V-J model. Most expanded thyroid clonotypes above 0.001 recurred in blood.

Hyperthyroidism patients were newly diagnosed, had disease duration under 2 months, and were aged 18 to 65 years. Initially, at the first diagnosis of hyperthyroidism and before any ophthalmopathy symptoms, blood was sampled. What was amplified from RNA transcripts were TCR beta CDR3 regions. Researchers ran a first-round RT-PCR on the TCR CDR3 using the HTBI primer set. From the multiplex PCR reads, TCRdb called clonotypes with MiXCR, one entry per CDR3 protein. The table lists 280,000 or so distinct CDR3 sequences, less than 30% of them singletons. This clonotype has ten or more counts. The antigen is undetermined. The CDR3 has 15 amino acids. J gave up 3 bases and V 4 bases, and 9 bases lay outside the gene matches. Looked up from germline, CDR1 is SGHDT and CDR2 is YYEEEE.

The source of this sequence is a middle-aged man with Graves' hyperthyroidism that later progressed to Graves' ophthalmopathy. The chain is built from TRBV5-6 and TRBJ2-7; 8 nucleotides line up with TRBD2. The sequenced material came from blood. CDR3 protein: CASSPDGRANYEQYF. The CDR3 nucleotides read TGTGCCAGCAGCCCCGACGGGAGGGCAAACTACGAGCAGTACTTC.